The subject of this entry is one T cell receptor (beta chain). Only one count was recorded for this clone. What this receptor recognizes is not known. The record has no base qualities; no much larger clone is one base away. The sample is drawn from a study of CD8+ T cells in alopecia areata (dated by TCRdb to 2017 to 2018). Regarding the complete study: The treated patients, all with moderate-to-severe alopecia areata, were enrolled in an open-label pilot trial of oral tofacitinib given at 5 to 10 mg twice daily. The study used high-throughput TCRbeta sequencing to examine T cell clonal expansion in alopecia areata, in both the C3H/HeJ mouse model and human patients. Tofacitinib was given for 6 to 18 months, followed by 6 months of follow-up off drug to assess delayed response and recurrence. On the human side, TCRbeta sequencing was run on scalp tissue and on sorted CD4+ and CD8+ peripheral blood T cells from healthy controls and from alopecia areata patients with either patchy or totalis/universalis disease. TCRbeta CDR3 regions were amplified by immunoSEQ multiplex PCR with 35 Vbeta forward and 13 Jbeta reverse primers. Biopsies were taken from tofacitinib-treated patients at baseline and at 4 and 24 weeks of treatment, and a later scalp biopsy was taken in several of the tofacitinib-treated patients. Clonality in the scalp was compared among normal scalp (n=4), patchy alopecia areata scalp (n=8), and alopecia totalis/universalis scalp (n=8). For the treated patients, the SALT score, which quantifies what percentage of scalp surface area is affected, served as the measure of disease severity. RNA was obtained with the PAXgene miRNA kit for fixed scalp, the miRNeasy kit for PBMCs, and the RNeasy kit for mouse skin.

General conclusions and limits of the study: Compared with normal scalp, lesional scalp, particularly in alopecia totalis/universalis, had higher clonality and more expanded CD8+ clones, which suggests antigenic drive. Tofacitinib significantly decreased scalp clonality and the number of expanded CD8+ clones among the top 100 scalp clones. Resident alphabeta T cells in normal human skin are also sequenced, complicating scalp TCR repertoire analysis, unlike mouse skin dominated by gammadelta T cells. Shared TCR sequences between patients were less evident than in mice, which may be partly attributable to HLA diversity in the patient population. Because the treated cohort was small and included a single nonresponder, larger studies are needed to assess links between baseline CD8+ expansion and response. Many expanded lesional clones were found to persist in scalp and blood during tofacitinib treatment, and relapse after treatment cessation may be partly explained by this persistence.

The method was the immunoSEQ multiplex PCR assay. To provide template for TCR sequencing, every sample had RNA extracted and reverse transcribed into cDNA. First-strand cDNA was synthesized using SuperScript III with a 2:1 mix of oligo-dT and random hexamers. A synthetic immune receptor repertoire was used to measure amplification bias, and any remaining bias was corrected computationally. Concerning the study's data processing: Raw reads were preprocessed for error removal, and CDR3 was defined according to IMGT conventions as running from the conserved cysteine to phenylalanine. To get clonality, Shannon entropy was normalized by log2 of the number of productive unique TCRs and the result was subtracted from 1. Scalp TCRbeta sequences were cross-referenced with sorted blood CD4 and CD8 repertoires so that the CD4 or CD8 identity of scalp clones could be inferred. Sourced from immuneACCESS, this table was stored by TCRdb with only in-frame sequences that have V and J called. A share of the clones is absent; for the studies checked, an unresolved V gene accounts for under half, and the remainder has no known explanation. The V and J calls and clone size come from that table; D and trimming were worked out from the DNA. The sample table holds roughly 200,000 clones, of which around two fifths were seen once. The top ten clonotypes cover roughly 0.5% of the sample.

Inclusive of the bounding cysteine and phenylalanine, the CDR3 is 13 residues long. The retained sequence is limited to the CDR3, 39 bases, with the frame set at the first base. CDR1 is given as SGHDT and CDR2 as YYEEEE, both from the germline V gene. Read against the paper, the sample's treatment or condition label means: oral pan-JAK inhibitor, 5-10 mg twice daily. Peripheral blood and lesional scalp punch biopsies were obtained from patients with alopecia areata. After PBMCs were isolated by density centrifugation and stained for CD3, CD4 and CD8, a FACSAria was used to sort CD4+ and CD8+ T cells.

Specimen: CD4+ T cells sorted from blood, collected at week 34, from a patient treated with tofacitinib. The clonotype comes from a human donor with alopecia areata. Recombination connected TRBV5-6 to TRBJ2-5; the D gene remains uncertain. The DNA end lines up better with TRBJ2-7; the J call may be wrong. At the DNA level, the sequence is TGTGCCAGCAGCTCACAGCCAACCTACGAGCAGTACTTC. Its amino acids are CASSSQPTYEQYF.